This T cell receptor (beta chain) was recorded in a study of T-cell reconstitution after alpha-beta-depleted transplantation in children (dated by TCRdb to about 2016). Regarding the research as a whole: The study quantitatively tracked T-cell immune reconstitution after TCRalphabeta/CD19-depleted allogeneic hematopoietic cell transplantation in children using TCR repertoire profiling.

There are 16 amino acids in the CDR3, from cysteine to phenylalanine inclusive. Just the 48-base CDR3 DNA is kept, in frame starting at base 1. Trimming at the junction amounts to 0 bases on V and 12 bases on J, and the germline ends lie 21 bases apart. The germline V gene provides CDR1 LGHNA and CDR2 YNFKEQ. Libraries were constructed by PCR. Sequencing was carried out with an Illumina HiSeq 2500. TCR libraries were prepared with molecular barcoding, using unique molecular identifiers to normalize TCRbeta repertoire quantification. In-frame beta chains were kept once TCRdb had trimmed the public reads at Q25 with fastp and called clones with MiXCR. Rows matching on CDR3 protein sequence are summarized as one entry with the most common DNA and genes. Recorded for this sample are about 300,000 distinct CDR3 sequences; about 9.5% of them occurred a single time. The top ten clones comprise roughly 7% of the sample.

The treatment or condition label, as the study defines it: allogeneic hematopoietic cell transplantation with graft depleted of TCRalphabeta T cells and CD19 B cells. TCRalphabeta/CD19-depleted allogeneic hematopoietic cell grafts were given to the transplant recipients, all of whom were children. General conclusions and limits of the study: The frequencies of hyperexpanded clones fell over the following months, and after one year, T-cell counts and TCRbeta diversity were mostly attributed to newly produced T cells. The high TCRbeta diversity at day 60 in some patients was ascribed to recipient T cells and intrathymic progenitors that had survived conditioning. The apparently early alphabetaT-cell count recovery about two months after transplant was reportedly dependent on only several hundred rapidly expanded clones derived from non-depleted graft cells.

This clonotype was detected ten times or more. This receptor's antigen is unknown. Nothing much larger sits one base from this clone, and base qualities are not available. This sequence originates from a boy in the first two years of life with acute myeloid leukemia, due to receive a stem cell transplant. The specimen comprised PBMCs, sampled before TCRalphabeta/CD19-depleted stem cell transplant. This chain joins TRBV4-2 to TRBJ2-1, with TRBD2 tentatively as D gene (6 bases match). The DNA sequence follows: TGTGCCAGCAGCCAAGAGGAGGTAGCGGAGTACAAACGGCAGTTCTTC. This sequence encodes CASSQEEVAEYKRQFF.